Here is one TCR beta chain with its context. Its antigen is still unknown. The data belong to a study of CXCR3-negative and CXCR3-positive naive CD8 T cells. Study results and limitations: Fresh PBMCs were used in most assays, and CXCR3 expression partially decreased after cryopreservation. When CXCR3-positive naive cells were set against CXCR3-negative naive cells, the former had more hydrophobic TRB CDR3s. The study inferred TCR strength from TRB CDR3 properties and found comparable surface CD5 between naive subsets.

The method, 5' RACE with UMI labels, was used to prepare the TRB cDNA libraries. TCRdb reworked the 5' RACE reads into one entry per CDR3 protein, no DNA. The sample includes roughly 110,000 distinct CDR3 sequences. CDR1 is MNHEY and CDR2 is SVGAGI in the germline V gene. CDR3 length: 14 residues. This chain links TRBV6-5 with TRBJ2-1; TCRdb selects TRBD1, and the lack of DNA leaves this call unchecked. What was sequenced was naive CXCR3+ CD8+ T cells from blood. Stated subset: CD45RO-CCR7+CD27+CD95- naive CD8+ T cells expressing CXCR3 (TNR3+). This receptor was taken from a human donor in good health. Some clones in this sample may be carry-over from other donors' samples. The CDR3 sequence: CASSYSRGGTEQFF.